The rows below give T cell receptor beta chains drawn from one sample of a study of T cells after yellow fever vaccination. TCRdb ran MiXCR on the 5' RACE reads and lists one entry per CDR3 protein. The repertoire holds some 69,000 distinct CDR3 sequences, with about 6% as singletons. The source material was CD4+ T cells sorted from PBMCs, sampled approximately 16 days after the first yellow fever vaccination. These TCRs come from a man aged 18 to 30 who received the YFV17D yellow fever vaccine. Both conserved end residues are part of each CDR3. The D gene is left open where the match is weak. Size tells how often a clone was seen (once, few, many) or the class of an expanded clone, and some rows leave it out.

d_call: -
v_call: TRBV7-2
j_call: TRBJ1-1
clone_size: few
cdr3_nt: TGTGCCCACGGGACGGCGAACACTGAAGCTTTCTTT
cdr3_aa: CAHGTANTEAFF

d_call: TRBD1
v_call: TRBV4-3
j_call: TRBJ2-1
clone_size: many
cdr3_nt: TGCGCCAGCAGCCAGGGTAGGGGGCTGACGTCGCTTTATAGCTTC
cdr3_aa: CASSQGRGLTSLYSF

d_call: -
v_call: TRBV2
j_call: TRBJ2-5
clone_size: many
cdr3_nt: TGTGCCAGCAGCTACAGGGACGAGACCCAGTACTTC
cdr3_aa: CASSYRDETQYF

d_call: TRBD2
v_call: TRBV9
j_call: TRBJ2-3
clone_size: many
cdr3_nt: TGTGCCAGCAGCGCCCCCGGGACTAGCGGGGGAATCACAGATACGCAGTATTTT
cdr3_aa: CASSAPGTSGGITDTQYF

d_call: -
v_call: TRBV20-1
j_call: TRBJ2-5
clone_size: many
cdr3_nt: TGCAGTGCTCGCTCCTCTAGCGAGCAAGAGACCCAGTACTTC
cdr3_aa: CSARSSSEQETQYF

d_call: -
v_call: TRBV15
j_call: TRBJ2-5
clone_size: -
cdr3_nt: TGTGCCACCAGCAGCGACAGGTACCAAGAGACCCAGTACTTC
cdr3_aa: CATSSDRYQETQYF

d_call: -
v_call: TRBV5-1
j_call: TRBJ1-2
clone_size: many
cdr3_nt: TGCGCCAGCAGCACACAGGGATATGAGGGCTACACCTTC
cdr3_aa: CASSTQGYEGYTF

d_call: -
v_call: TRBV5-1
j_call: TRBJ2-7
clone_size: many
cdr3_nt: TGCGCCAGTAGCCGGGACCGGGACGCTAGCTCCTACGAGCAGTACTTC
cdr3_aa: CASSRDRDASSYEQYF

d_call: TRBD2
v_call: TRBV9
j_call: TRBJ2-5
clone_size: many
cdr3_nt: TGTGCCAGCAGCGTATCCCCAGCGGGGGGGCTGGAGACCCAGTACTTC
cdr3_aa: CASSVSPAGGLETQYF

d_call: -
v_call: TRBV5-6
j_call: TRBJ1-2
clone_size: many
cdr3_nt: TGTGCCAGCAGACTCAGGGCGCAGGGATACTATGGCTACACCTTC
cdr3_aa: CASRLRAQGYYGYTF

d_call: TRBD2
v_call: TRBV7-3
j_call: TRBJ2-1
clone_size: many
cdr3_nt: TGTGCCAGCAGCTTAAAGGGACTAGGATTGAGCTCCTACAATGAGCAGTTCTTC
cdr3_aa: CASSLKGLGLSSYNEQFF

d_call: -
v_call: TRBV24-1
j_call: TRBJ2-3
clone_size: many
cdr3_nt: TGTGCCACCAGTGACGGGGGGCCGGGAGATACGCAGTATTTT
cdr3_aa: CATSDGGPGDTQYF

d_call: -
v_call: TRBV5-1
j_call: TRBJ2-3
clone_size: many
cdr3_nt: TGCGCCAGCAAGTTGGCAGGGAACACAGATACGCAGTATTTT
cdr3_aa: CASKLAGNTDTQYF

d_call: TRBD1
v_call: TRBV7-8
j_call: TRBJ2-5
clone_size: many
cdr3_nt: TGTGCCAGCAGTTCAACAGGGGGCGAGACCCAGTACTTC
cdr3_aa: CASSSTGGETQYF

d_call: TRBD1
v_call: TRBV6-5
j_call: TRBJ2-7
clone_size: many
cdr3_nt: TGTGCCAGCAGTTACTCGAAGTCGGGACAGCGCGAGCAGTACTTC
cdr3_aa: CASSYSKSGQREQYF

d_call: TRBD2
v_call: TRBV5-5
j_call: TRBJ2-3
clone_size: many
cdr3_nt: TGTGCCAGCAGCTTTAGCGGGCCTCCGGGAGATACGCAGTATTTT
cdr3_aa: CASSFSGPPGDTQYF

d_call: -
v_call: TRBV5-1
j_call: TRBJ2-1
clone_size: many
cdr3_nt: TGCGCCAGCGGGGATCCGGGACGGTCCTACAATGAGCAGTTCTTC
cdr3_aa: CASGDPGRSYNEQFF

d_call: TRBD2
v_call: TRBV12-3/TRBV12-4
j_call: TRBJ2-2
clone_size: many
cdr3_nt: TGTGCCAGCAGTTTATTCGGGGGGGCTTCCGGGGAGCTGTTTTTT
cdr3_aa: CASSLFGGASGELFF

d_call: -
v_call: TRBV27
j_call: TRBJ1-2
clone_size: many
cdr3_nt: TGTGCCAGCAGTTTATCTGCGGGGGATGGCTACACCTTC
cdr3_aa: CASSLSAGDGYTF

d_call: TRBD2
v_call: TRBV5-1
j_call: TRBJ2-3
clone_size: few
cdr3_nt: TGCGCCAGCAGCGCGCTAGCGGGGGGGAATCAAGATACGCAGTATTTT
cdr3_aa: CASSALAGGNQDTQYF

d_call: TRBD2
v_call: TRBV7-2
j_call: TRBJ2-3
clone_size: many
cdr3_nt: TGTGCCAGCAGCTTAGTAAGCGGGGGGGCGGGAGATACGCAGTATTTT
cdr3_aa: CASSLVSGGAGDTQYF

d_call: TRBD2
v_call: TRBV7-2
j_call: TRBJ2-3
clone_size: many
cdr3_nt: TGTGCCAGCAGCCGAACTAGCGTCGGGACAGATACGCAGTATTTT
cdr3_aa: CASSRTSVGTDTQYF

d_call: -
v_call: TRBV7-2
j_call: TRBJ2-1
clone_size: -
cdr3_nt: TGTGCCAGCAGCCGAGGGGACTTCGGCTACAATGAGCAGTTCTTC
cdr3_aa: CASSRGDFGYNEQFF